The sequence of this T cell receptor beta chain was determined in a study of cytomegalovirus exposure and HLA in healthy donors listed by TCRdb under 2017. Describing the broader study: A later analysis indicated that the roughly 130 validation repertoires were generated on the platform also employed for the 650 to 850 repertoires of the first cohort. The aim of the study was to test whether cataloging public T cell receptors could identify signatures of past pathogen exposure. In addition to the first cohort of around 670 subjects, a separate validation cohort of over 90 different subjects was used. The study combined high-throughput TCR immunosequencing, statistical association of individual TCRs with disease status, and machine learning to predict cytomegalovirus infection status.

Separate from the roughly 700-subject first cohort, the validation cohort of some 130 subjects was the group to which the donors belonged. The library came from the immunoSEQ multiplex PCR assay. Under the source paper's analysis protocol: A statistical classification framework was built to diagnose cytomegalovirus status from the catalog of TCR beta chain sequences. Not all clones reach the TCRdb copy of this immuneACCESS table, which keeps in-frame sequences only. Checked studies attribute under half of the gap to unresolved V genes and leave the rest unexplained. The DNA was the basis for D and trimming; V, J and clone size are from that table. A total of some 65,000 clones appear in this sample, about 94% of them only once. Around 4.5% of the sample goes to the ten largest clones. To note about this clone: The antigen it recognizes is unknown. Per-nucleotide qualities are absent, and no much larger clonotype sits a single base away.

Via the germline V gene, CDR1 is MDHEN and CDR2 SYDVKM. The CDR3 contains 15 residues, cysteine and phenylalanine counted. This entry keeps only the CDR3 DNA: 45 bases, framed from base 1. V is cut back by 4 bases and J by 4 bases, with 4 bases in the junction unmatched. Findings and caveats that apply to the study as a whole: While some public TCRs were present in many individuals, most TCR sequences turned up only very rarely across donors. A total of 164 TCR beta chains were listed by the study as associated with cytomegalovirus. The classifier was reported to diagnose cytomegalovirus status with high specificity and sensitivity in both the original cohort and the validation cohort. In vitro tests confirmed that a few of the cytomegalovirus-associated TCR beta chains recognize cytomegalovirus antigens. A later analysis had no HLA typing for the validation cohort, so co-occurrence there was scored across all 130 or so repertoires. Subsequent analysis determined that TCRs grouped into clusters in the first cohort also showed a tendency toward co-occurrence across the roughly 110 validation repertoires, and approximately 94% of cluster scores exceeded 0. According to the authors, the approach could potentially be generalized to other disease states and immunological phenotypes.

This chain joins TRBV28 to TRBJ1-4, with TRBD1 matching 9 junction bases. Sequencing used PBMCs. This receptor was obtained from a young man in good health and CMV-seropositive. CDR3 sequence: CASSSLTGGNEKLFF. The nucleotide sequence is given as TGTGCCAGCAGTTCCCTGACAGGGGGTAATGAAAAACTGTTTTTT.